The 10 T cell receptor beta chains presented below share a single source sample, sequenced in a study of regulatory T cells in long-lasting Graves disease. Through Arm-PCR of CDR3 regions and iRepertoire HTBI primers, TCR beta libraries were built. TCRdb passed the multiplex PCR reads through MiXCR, listing each CDR3 protein once. The table includes hundreds of thousands of distinct CDR3 sequences, 15% to 20% detected once. Sample time point: newly diagnosed GD, antithyroid drugs for less than 3 months. Researchers made the TCR library from RNA that was extracted from PBMCs. The sample was also linked to a second study, of T cells in Graves' hyperthyroidism and ophthalmopathy.

Material: peripheral blood mononuclear cells (PBMCs), obtained at new diagnosis, from a patient treated with antithyroid drugs. These receptors were collected from a woman aged 35 to 59 with Graves disease.

This clonotype has at least ten counts. The chain combines TRBV19 with TRBJ1-1, with 8 bases identical to TRBD1. Unmatched junction bases numbered 6, after V lost 6 bases and J lost 3 bases. This CDR3 has 14 amino acids. Germline V gene lookup returns CDR1 LNHDA and CDR2 SQIVND (reference sequence). DNA for the CDR3: TGTGCCAGTAGGTACAGGGGGGAATACACTGAAGCTTTCTTT. Translation gives CASRYRGEYTEAFF.

This clonotype was seen just once. The V gene is TRBV4-1, the J gene TRBJ1-1; maybe TRBD1 (6 bases). The CDR3 is 17 amino acids. V dropped 1 base and J dropped 5 bases, with 20 bases sitting between them. CDR1 is MGHRA, CDR2 YSYEKL, per germline. CDR3 coding DNA: TGCGCCAGCAGCCAAGGGCGGGGGGGGCTAGAGAAAACTGAAGCTTTCTTT. Translating it yields CASSQGRGGLEKTEAFF.

The rearrangement joins TRBV19 to TRBJ1-4; 10 nucleotides line up with TRBD1. In germline, CDR1 is LNHDA, CDR2 SQIVND (reference sequence). This CDR3 comprises 16 residues. After removal of 5 bases from V and 5 bases from J, the junction contained 8 bases not matched to a gene. In nucleotides, the CDR3 is TGTGCCAGTAGTCCGGGACAGGGGACGCAAAATGAAAAACTGTTTTTT. Translated: CASSPGQGTQNEKLFF.

This clonotype was seen repeatedly, ten times or more. The chain combines TRBV28 with TRBJ1-1; no definite D call. V lost 5 bases and J 0 bases, leaving 16 bases between the germline ends. The CDR3 sequence is 16 residues long. Looked up from germline, CDR1 is MDHEN and CDR2 is SYDVKM. The CDR3 region has the DNA TGTGCCAGCAGTACACCAGGACCGGATTTGAACACTGAAGCTTTCTTT. Residues: CASSTPGPDLNTEAFF. Full variable domain (remainder filled in from reference TRBV28 and TRBJ1-1): DVKVTQSSRYLVKRTGEKVFLECVQDMDHENMFWYRQDPGLGLRLIYFSYDVKMKEKGDIPEGYSVSREKKERFSLILESASTNQTSMYLCASSTPGPDLNTEAFFGQGTRLTVV.

The sample holds a few counts of this clonotype. CDR3 coding DNA: TGTGCCAGTAGTGTAGGGGGACTCTATAATTCACCCCTCCACTTT. Its translation is CASSVGGLYNSPLHF. The chain links TRBV19 to TRBJ1-6; tentative D call: TRBD1 (6 bases). This CDR3 has 15 amino acids. Germline CDR1 and CDR2: LNHDA and SQIVND (reference sequence). V dropped 5 bases and J dropped 3 bases, with 11 bases sitting between them.

This clonotype has ten or more counts. The CDR3 is CASSLDRLAVSSYNEQFF. The CDR3 coding sequence is TGTGCCAGCAGCTTAGATCGCTTAGCGGTTAGCTCCTACAATGAGCAGTTCTTC. J is TRBJ2-1 and V is TRBV11-2; the D gene is possibly TRBD2 (6 bases). The germline V and J ends were trimmed by 0 bases and 0 bases, with 15 bases remaining between them. The CDR3 covers 18 residues. In germline, CDR1 is SGHAT, CDR2 FQNNGV.

This clonotype was seen many times. V and J are TRBV2 and TRBJ1-1; D call uncertain. Trimming stripped 7 bases from V and 7 bases from J, with 19 bases between. This CDR3 is built from 14 residues. Germline assignment: CDR1 SNHLY and CDR2 FYNNEI. The CDR3 loop reads CASMLLEGGGEAFF. The CDR3, as DNA: TGTGCCAGCATGCTACTAGAGGGCGGTGGTGAAGCTTTCTTT.

This clonotype was picked up a small number of times. The CDR3 coding sequence is TGCGCCAGCAGCGAAGGCGGTAATGAAAAACTGTTTTTT. Its translation is CASSEGGNEKLFF. The V and J genes are TRBV10-1 and TRBJ1-4; D is ambiguous. Looked up from germline, CDR1 is WNHNN and CDR2 is SYGVQD (reference sequence). The CDR3 is 13 amino acids. The V end was cut by 6 bases, the J end by 4 bases, with 9 bases between.

The chain carries TRBV19 and TRBJ1-3; perhaps TRBD1 as D (5 bases). Germline lookup yields CDR1 LNHDA and CDR2 SQIVND (reference sequence). The V end was cut by 6 bases, the J end by 2 bases, with 8 bases between. The CDR3 length is 13 residues. The chain's CDR3 is CASRDIAGNTIYF. The CDR3, as DNA: TGTGCCAGTAGGGACATCGCTGGAAACACCATATATTTT.

There are many counts of this clonotype. This chain uses TRBV5-1 with TRBJ2-7, with 16 bases lining up with TRBD2. The ends lost 5 bases at V and 1 base at J; junction bases unmatched: 6. The CDR3 extends over 17 amino acids. CDR1 is SGHRS and CDR2 is YFSETQ in the germline V gene. CDR3 nucleotide sequence: TGCGCCAGCAGTTCGGGACTAGCGGGGGGGGCGTCCTACGAGCAGTACTTC. Its translation is CASSSGLAGGASYEQYF.